This T cell receptor beta chain emerged from a study of control samples from healthy donors and cancer patients. The CDR3 totals 11 residues. Germline CDR1 is LGHDT and CDR2 is YNNKEL (reference sequence). V was clipped by 0 bases and J by 8 bases, with 2 bases between them. Only in-frame clones appear in the TCRdb table, and some are missing; sequencing was by immunoSEQ multiplex PCR. The sample lists under 200,000 clones; roughly 94% were seen once. The chain has TRBV3-1 (or the pseudogene TRBV3-2) and TRBJ1-3, with unresolved D. The sequence derives from a woman in her forties in good health. The sequenced material came from blood. CDR3 sequence (DNA): TGTGCCAGCAGCCAAGAGTACACCATATATTTT. Translation: CASSQEYTIYF.